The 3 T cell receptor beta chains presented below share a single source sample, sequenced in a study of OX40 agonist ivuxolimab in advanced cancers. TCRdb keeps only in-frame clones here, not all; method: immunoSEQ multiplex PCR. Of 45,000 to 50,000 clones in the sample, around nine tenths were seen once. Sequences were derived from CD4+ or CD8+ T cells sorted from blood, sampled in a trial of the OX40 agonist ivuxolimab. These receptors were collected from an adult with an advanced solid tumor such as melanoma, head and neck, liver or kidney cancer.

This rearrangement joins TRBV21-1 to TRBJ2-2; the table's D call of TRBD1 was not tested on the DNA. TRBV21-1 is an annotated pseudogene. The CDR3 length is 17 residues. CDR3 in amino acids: CARRGHQGARGHRGAVF. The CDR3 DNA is TGTGCCAGAAGGGGGCACCAGGGTGCTCGAGGACACCGGGGAGCTGTTTTT.

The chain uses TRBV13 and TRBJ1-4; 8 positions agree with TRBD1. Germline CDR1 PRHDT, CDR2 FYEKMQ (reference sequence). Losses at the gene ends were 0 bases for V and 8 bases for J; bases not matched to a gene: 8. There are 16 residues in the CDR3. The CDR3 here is CASSLGTGGSLEKLFF. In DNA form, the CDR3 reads TGTGCCAGCAGCTTAGGCACAGGGGGGAGTTTGGAAAAACTGTTTTTT. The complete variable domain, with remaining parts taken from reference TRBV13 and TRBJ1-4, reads AAGVIQSPRHLIKEKRETATLKCYPIPRHDTVYWYQQGPGQDPQFLISFYEKMQSDKGSIPDRFSAQQFSDYHSELNMSSLELGDSALYFCASSLGTGGSLEKLFFGSGTQLSVL.

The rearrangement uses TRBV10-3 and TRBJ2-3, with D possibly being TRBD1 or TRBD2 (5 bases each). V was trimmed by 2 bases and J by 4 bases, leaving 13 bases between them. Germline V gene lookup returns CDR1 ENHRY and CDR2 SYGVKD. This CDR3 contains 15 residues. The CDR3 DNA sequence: TGTGCCATCAGTGAGCTAGAGAGGGGTGCAGATACGCAGTATTTT. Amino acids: CAISELERGADTQYF.